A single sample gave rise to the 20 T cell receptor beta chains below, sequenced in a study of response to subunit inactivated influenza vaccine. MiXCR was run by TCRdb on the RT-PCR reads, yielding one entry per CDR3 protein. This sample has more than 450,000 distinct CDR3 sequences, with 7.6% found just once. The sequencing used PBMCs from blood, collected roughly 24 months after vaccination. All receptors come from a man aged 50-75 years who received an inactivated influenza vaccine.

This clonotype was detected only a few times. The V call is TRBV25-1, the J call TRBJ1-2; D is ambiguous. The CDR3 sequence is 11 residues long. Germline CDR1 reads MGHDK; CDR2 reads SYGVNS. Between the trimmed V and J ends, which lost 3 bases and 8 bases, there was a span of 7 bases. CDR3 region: CASSDWVGYTF. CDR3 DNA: TGTGCCAGCAGTGATTGGGTCGGCTACACCTTC.

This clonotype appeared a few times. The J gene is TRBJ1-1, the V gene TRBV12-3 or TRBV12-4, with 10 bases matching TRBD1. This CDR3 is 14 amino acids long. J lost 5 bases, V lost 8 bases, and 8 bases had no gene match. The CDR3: CASRKTGGRTEAFF. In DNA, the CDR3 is TGTGCCAGCCGGAAGACAGGGGGCAGGACTGAAGCTTTCTTT.

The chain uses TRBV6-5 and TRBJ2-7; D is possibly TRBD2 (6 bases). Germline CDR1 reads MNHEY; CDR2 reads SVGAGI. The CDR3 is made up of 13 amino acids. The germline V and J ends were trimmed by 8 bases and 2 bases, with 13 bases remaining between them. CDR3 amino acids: CASRRGITYEQYF. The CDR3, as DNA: TGTGCCAGCCGCCGGGGGATAACCTACGAGCAGTACTTC.

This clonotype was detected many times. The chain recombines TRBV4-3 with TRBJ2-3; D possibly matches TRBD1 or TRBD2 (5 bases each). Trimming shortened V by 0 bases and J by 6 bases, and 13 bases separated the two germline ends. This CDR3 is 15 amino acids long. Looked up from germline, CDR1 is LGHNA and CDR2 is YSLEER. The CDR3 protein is CASSQDRTRRDTQYF. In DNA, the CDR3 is TGCGCCAGCAGCCAAGACCGGACACGGAGGGATACGCAGTATTTT.

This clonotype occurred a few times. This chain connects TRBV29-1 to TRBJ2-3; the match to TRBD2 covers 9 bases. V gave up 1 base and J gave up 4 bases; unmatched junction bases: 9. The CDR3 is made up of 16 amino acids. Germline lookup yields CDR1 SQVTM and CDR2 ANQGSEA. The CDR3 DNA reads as TGCAGCGTTGAAGGCCTTAGCGGGGGAGTTGCAGATACGCAGTATTTT. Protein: CSVEGLSGGVADTQYF.

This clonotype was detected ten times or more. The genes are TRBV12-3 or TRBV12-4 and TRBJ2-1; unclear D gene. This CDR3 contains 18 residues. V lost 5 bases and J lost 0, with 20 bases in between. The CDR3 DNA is TGTGCCAGCAGTCCACCGGTTCTTAGCCAGAGCTCCTACAATGAGCAGTTCTTC. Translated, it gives CASSPPVLSQSSYNEQFF.

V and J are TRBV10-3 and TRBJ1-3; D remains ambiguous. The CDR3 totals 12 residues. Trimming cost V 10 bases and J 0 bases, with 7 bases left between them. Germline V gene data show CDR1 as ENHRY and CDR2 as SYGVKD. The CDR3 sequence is CATQASGNTIYF. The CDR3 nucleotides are TGTGCCACCCAGGCCTCTGGAAACACCATATATTTT.

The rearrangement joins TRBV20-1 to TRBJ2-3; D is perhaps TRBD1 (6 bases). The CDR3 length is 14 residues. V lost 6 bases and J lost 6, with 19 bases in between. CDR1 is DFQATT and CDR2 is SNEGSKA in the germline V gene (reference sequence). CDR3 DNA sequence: TGCAGTGCGAATCCGGGACAAGTGATGGATACGCAGTATTTT. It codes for CSANPGQVMDTQYF.

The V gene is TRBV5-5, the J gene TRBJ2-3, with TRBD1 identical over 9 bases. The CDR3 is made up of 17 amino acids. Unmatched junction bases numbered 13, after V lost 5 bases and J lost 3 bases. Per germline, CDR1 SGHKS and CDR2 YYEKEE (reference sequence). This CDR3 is CASRRKVGQGHTDTQYF. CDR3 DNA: TGTGCCAGCAGACGAAAGGTGGGACAGGGTCATACAGATACGCAGTATTTT.

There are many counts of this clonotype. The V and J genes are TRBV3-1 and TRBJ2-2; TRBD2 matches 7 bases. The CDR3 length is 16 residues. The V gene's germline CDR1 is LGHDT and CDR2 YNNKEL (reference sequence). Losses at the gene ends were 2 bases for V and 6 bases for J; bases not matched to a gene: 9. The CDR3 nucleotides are TGTGCCAGCAGCCAATCGGGAGGCGGGCCCGCCGGGGAGCTGTTTTTT. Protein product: CASSQSGGGPAGELFF.

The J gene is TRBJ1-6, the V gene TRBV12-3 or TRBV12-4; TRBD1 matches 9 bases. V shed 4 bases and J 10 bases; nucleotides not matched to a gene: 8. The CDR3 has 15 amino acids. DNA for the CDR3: TGTGCCAGCAGTTACGCTTCGGACAGGGGATCACCCCTCCACTTT. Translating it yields CASSYASDRGSPLHF.

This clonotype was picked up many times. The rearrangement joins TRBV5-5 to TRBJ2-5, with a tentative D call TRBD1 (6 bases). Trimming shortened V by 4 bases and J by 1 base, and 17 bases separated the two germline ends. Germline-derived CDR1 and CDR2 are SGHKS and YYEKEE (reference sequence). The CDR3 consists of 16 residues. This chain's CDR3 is CASSTLPDSSQETQYF. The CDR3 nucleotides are TGTGCCAGCAGCACACTACCGGACAGCTCCCAAGAGACCCAGTACTTC.

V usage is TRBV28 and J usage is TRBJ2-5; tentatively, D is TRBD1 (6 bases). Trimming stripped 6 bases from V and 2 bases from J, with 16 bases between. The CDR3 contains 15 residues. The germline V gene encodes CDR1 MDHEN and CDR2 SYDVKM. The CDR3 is CASRLPSTGQETQYF. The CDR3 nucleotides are TGTGCCAGCAGATTACCCTCGACAGGTCAAGAGACCCAGTACTTC. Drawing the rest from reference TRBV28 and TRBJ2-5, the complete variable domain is DVKVTQSSRYLVKRTGEKVFLECVQDMDHENMFWYRQDPGLGLRLIYFSYDVKMKEKGDIPEGYSVSREKKERFSLILESASTNQTSMYLCASRLPSTGQETQYFGPGTRLLVL.

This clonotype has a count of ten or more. CDR3 region: CASSPPSGSLAGELFF. CDR3 sequence (DNA): TGTGCCAGCAGCCCCCCCAGCGGGAGCTTGGCCGGGGAGCTGTTTTTT. V gene TRBV7-2 combines with J gene TRBJ2-2; 8 bases agree with TRBD2. This CDR3 has 16 residues. Germline CDR1 and CDR2: SGHTA and FQGNSA. V was clipped by 5 bases and J by 6 bases; unmatched bases: 11.

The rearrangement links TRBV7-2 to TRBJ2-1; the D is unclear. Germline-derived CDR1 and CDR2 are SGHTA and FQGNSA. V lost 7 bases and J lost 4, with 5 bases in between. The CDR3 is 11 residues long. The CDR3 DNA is TGTGCCAGCACCGCGTACAATGAGCAGTTCTTC. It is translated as CASTAYNEQFF.

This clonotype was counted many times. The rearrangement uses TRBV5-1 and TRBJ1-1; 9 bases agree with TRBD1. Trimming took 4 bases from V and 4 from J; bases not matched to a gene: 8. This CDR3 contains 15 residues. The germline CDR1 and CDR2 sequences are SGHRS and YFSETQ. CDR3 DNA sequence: TGCGCCAGCAGCAGATACAGGGGGCTGACCACTGAAGCTTTCTTT. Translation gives CASSRYRGLTTEAFF.

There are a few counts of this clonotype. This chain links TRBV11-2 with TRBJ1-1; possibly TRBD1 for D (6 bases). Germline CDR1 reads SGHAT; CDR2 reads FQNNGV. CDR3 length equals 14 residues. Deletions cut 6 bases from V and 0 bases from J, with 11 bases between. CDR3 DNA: TGTGCCAGCAGAGGACAGCCTATGAACACTGAAGCTTTCTTT. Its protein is CASRGQPMNTEAFF.

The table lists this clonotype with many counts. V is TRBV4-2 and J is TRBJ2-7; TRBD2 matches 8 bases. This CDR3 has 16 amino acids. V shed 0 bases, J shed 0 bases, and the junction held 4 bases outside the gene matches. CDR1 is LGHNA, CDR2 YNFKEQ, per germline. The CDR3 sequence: CASSQDATSASYEQYF. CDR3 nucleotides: TGTGCCAGCAGCCAAGACGCGACTAGCGCCTCCTACGAGCAGTACTTC.

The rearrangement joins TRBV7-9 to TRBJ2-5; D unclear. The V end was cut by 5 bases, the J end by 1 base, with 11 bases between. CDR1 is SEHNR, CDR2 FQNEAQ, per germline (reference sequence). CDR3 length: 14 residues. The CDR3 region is CASSPPGAQETQYF. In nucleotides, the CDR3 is TGTGCCAGCAGCCCCCCAGGCGCCCAAGAGACCCAGTACTTC.

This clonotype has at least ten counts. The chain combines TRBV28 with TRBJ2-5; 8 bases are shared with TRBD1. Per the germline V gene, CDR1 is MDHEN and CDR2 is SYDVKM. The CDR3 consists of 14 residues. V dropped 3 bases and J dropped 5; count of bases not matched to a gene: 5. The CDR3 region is CASSFSGGRETQYF. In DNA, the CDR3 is TGTGCCAGCAGTTTTTCAGGGGGCCGGGAGACCCAGTACTTC. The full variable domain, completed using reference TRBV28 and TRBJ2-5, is DVKVTQSSRYLVKRTGEKVFLECVQDMDHENMFWYRQDPGLGLRLIYFSYDVKMKEKGDIPEGYSVSREKKERFSLILESASTNQTSMYLCASSFSGGRETQYFGPGTRLLVL.